The rows below give T cell receptor beta chains drawn from one sample of a study of T cells in Graves' hyperthyroidism and ophthalmopathy. TCRdb recomputed calls from the multiplex PCR reads with MiXCR, one row per CDR3 protein. This sample has 310,000 or so distinct CDR3 sequences, with approximately 15% found just once. The sample consisted of blood. These receptor sequences come from a woman aged 60-75 years with Graves' ophthalmopathy. The CDR3 runs from the conserved cysteine through the conserved F or W. Each record gives: J gene, V gene, D gene, clone size, CDR3 protein, CDR3 DNA. The D gene is left open where the match is weak. A row's size may be missing; if present it is once, few, many or a size class.

j_gene: TRBJ1-1; v_gene: TRBV5-1; d_gene: .; abundance: few; CDR3aa: CASSLETAEGEAFF; CDR3nt: TGCGCCAGCAGCTTGGAGACAGCGGAGGGTGAAGCTTTCTTT
j_gene: TRBJ2-7; v_gene: TRBV27; d_gene: TRBD2; abundance: many; CDR3aa: CASSAAGGSRSPYEQYF; CDR3nt: TGTGCCAGCAGTGCAGCGGGAGGCTCTCGGTCCCCCTACGAGCAGTACTTC
j_gene: TRBJ1-1; v_gene: TRBV11-2; d_gene: TRBD1; abundance: many; CDR3aa: CASSLGTGVDAFF; CDR3nt: TGTGCCAGCAGCTTGGGGACAGGGGTAGATGCTTTCTTT
j_gene: TRBJ2-1; v_gene: TRBV6-2/TRBV6-3; d_gene: TRBD2; abundance: many; CDR3aa: CASRIVNLAGGSNEQFF; CDR3nt: TGTGCCAGCAGAATCGTCAACTTAGCGGGGGGGAGCAATGAGCAGTTCTTC
j_gene: TRBJ1-2; v_gene: TRBV7-2; d_gene: .; abundance: .; CDR3aa: CASSAVLYGYTF; CDR3nt: TGTGCCAGCAGCGCGGTTCTCTATGGCTACACCTTC
j_gene: TRBJ2-3; v_gene: TRBV29-1; d_gene: .; abundance: .; CDR3aa: CSVEDRLATSTDTQYF; CDR3nt: TGCAGCGTTGAAGATCGGCTAGCGACCAGCACAGATACGCAGTATTTT
j_gene: TRBJ2-7; v_gene: TRBV2; d_gene: .; abundance: many; CDR3aa: CASSERGGQRTYEQYF; CDR3nt: TGTGCCAGCAGTGAAAGGGGAGGTCAGAGAACCTACGAGCAGTACTTC
j_gene: TRBJ2-6; v_gene: TRBV6-6; d_gene: .; abundance: many; CDR3aa: CASSYLDWGVGANVLTF; CDR3nt: TGTGCCAGCAGTTACCTCGACTGGGGGGTCGGGGCCAACGTCCTGACTTTC
j_gene: TRBJ2-6; v_gene: TRBV7-9; d_gene: TRBD1; abundance: few; CDR3aa: CASSESKGQGRTGANVLTF; CDR3nt: TGTGCCAGCAGCGAGAGCAAGGGACAGGGGAGAACTGGGGCCAACGTCCTGACTTTC
j_gene: TRBJ2-1; v_gene: TRBV7-2; d_gene: TRBD1; abundance: many; CDR3aa: CASSLVAGTGINEQFF; CDR3nt: TGTGCCAGCAGCTTAGTAGCCGGGACAGGGATCAATGAGCAGTTCTTC
j_gene: TRBJ2-7; v_gene: TRBV6-1; d_gene: TRBD2; abundance: .; CDR3aa: CASSEAPSGGIDKQYF; CDR3nt: TGTGCCAGCAGTGAAGCGCCTAGCGGGGGGATCGACAAGCAGTACTTC
j_gene: TRBJ1-2; v_gene: TRBV7-6; d_gene: .; abundance: .; CDR3aa: CASSLGALAGGYGYTF; CDR3nt: TGTGCCAGCAGCTTAGGGGCTCTGGCAGGTGGTTATGGCTACACCTTC
j_gene: TRBJ1-6; v_gene: TRBV9; d_gene: TRBD1; abundance: .; CDR3aa: CASSVGDRSGSPLHF; CDR3nt: TGTGCCAGCAGCGTAGGGGACAGGTCGGGTTCACCCCTCCACTTT
j_gene: TRBJ2-3; v_gene: TRBV27; d_gene: .; abundance: many; CDR3aa: CASTSGDSTDTQYF; CDR3nt: TGTGCCAGCACCTCGGGGGATAGCACAGATACGCAGTATTTT
j_gene: TRBJ1-6; v_gene: TRBV2; d_gene: TRBD1; abundance: many; CDR3aa: CASRQGASNSPLHF; CDR3nt: TGTGCCAGCCGACAGGGGGCGAGTAATTCACCCCTCCACTTT
j_gene: TRBJ2-3; v_gene: TRBV6-1; d_gene: TRBD2; abundance: few; CDR3aa: CASSGTSGSFKSTDTQYF; CDR3nt: TGTGCCAGCAGTGGAACTAGCGGGAGTTTTAAGAGCACAGATACGCAGTATTTT